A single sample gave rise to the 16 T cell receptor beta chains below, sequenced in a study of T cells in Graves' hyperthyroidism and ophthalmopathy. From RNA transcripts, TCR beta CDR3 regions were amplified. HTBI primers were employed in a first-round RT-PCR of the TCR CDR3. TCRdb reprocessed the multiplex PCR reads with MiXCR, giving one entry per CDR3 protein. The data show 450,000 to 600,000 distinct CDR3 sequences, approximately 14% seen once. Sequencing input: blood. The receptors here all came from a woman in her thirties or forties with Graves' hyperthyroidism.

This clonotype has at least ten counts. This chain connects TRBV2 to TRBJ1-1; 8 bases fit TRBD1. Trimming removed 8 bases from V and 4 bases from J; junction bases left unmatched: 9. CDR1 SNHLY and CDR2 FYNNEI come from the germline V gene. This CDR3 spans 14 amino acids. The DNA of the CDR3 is TGTGCCAGCTGCCCTAACAGGGGGGGCACTGAAGCTTTCTTT. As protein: CASCPNRGGTEAFF.

The CDR3 region has the DNA TGTGCCAGCAGCCCCTTGGGAGGACAGGACTACGAGCAGTACTTC. Translation gives CASSPLGGQDYEQYF. The chain couples TRBV6-1 to TRBJ2-7; the D gene is possibly TRBD1 (7 bases). Trimming stripped 6 bases from V and 3 bases from J, with 18 bases between. The CDR3 extends over 15 amino acids. Per germline, CDR1 MNHNS and CDR2 SASEGT.

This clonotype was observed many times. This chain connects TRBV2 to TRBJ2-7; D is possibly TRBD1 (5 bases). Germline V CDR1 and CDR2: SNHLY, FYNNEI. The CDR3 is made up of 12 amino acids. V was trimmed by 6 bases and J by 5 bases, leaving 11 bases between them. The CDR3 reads CASSQGTNEQYF. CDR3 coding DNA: TGTGCCAGCAGCCAGGGAACCAACGAGCAGTACTTC.

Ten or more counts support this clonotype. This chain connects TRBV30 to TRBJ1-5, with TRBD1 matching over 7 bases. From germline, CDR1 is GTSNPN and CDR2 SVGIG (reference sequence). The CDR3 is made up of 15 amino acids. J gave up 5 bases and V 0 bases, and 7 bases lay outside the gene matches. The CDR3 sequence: CAWSVLDRPYQPQHF. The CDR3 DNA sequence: TGTGCCTGGAGTGTTTTGGACAGGCCCTATCAGCCCCAGCATTTT.

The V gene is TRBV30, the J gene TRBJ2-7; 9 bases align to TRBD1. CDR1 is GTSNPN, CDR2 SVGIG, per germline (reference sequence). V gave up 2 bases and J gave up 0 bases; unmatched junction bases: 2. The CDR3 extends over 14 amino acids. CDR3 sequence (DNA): TGTGCCTGGAGTCGACAGGGGGTCTCCTACGAGCAGTACTTC. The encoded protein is CAWSRQGVSYEQYF.

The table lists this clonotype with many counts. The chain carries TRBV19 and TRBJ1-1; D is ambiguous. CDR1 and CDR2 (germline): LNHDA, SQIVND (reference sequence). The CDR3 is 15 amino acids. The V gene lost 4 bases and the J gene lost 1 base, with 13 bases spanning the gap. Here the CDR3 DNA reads TGTGCCAGTAGTACCCGACTCGGCGGGAACACTGAAGCTTTCTTT. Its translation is CASSTRLGGNTEAFF.

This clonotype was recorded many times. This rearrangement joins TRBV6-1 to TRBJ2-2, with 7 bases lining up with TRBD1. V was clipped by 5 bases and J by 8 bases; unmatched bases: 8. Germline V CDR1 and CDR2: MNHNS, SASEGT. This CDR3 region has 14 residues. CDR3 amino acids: CASSPAGTVGELFF. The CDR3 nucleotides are TGTGCCAGCAGTCCAGCCGGGACAGTAGGGGAGCTGTTTTTT.

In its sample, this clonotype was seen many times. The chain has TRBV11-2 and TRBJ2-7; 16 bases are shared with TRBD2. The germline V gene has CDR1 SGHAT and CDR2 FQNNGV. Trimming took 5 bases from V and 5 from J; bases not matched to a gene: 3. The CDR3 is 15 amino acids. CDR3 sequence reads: CASSPGLAGGDEQYF. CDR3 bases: TGTGCCAGCAGCCCGGGACTAGCGGGAGGGGACGAGCAGTACTTC.

CDR3 amino acids: CASSTDNYSNQPQHF. The DNA of the CDR3 is TGTGCCAGTAGTACGGACAACTATAGCAATCAGCCCCAGCATTTT. The V and J genes are TRBV19 and TRBJ1-5, with D possibly TRBD1 on 5 matching bases. Germline V gives CDR1 LNHDA, CDR2 SQIVND (reference sequence). Deletions cut 4 bases from V and 0 bases from J, with 10 bases between. CDR3 length: 15 residues.

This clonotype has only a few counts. CDR3 DNA: TGTGCCAGCAGTGAAATACTGGGCTCCTACAATGAGCAGTTCTTC. Translating it yields CASSEILGSYNEQFF. The chain recombines TRBV25-1 with TRBJ2-1, with D uncertain. CDR1 is MGHDK, CDR2 SYGVNS, per germline. Trimming cost V 2 bases and J 0 bases, with 8 bases left between them. This CDR3 spans 15 amino acids.

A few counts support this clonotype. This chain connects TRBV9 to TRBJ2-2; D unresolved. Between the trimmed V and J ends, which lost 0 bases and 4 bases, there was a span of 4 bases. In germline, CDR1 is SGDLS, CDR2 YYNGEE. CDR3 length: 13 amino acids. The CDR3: CASSVVITGELFF. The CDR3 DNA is TGTGCCAGCAGCGTAGTTATCACCGGGGAGCTGTTTTTT.

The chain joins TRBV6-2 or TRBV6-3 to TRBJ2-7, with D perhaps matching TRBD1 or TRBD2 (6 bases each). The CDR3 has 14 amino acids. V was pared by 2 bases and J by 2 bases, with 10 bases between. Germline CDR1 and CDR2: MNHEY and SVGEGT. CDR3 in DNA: TGTGCCAGCAGTTACATGGGGGGCACCTACGAGCAGTACTTC. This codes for CASSYMGGTYEQYF.

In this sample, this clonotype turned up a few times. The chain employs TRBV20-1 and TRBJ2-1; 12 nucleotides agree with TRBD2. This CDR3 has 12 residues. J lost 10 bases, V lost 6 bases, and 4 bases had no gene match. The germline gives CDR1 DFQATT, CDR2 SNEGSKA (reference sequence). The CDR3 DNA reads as TGCAGTGCAAACGGACTAGCGGGAGAGCAGTTCTTC. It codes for CSANGLAGEQFF.

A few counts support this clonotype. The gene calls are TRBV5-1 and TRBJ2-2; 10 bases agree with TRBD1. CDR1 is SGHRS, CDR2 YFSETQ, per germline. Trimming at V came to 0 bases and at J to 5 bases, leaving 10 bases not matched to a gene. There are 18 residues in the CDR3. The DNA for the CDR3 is TGCGCCAGCAGCTTGGAAAAATCGGACAGGGGGTCGACCGGGGAGCTGTTTTTT. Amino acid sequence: CASSLEKSDRGSTGELFF.

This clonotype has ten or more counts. In DNA, the CDR3 is TGTGCCAGCAGCCTTGCGGTCCCCGGGGAGCTGTTTTTT. Amino acid sequence: CASSLAVPGELFF. The chain carries TRBV9 and TRBJ2-2, with D uncertain. This CDR3 region has 13 residues. The V gene lost 4 bases and the J gene lost 6 bases, with 10 bases spanning the gap. From germline, CDR1 is SGDLS and CDR2 YYNGEE.

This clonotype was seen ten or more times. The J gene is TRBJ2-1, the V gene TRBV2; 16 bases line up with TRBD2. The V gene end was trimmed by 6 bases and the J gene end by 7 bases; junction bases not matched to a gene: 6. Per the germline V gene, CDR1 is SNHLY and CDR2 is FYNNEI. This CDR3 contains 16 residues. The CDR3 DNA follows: TGTGCCAGCAGCGAGGGACTAGCGGGAGGGTCTAATGAGCAGTTCTTC. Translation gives CASSEGLAGGSNEQFF.